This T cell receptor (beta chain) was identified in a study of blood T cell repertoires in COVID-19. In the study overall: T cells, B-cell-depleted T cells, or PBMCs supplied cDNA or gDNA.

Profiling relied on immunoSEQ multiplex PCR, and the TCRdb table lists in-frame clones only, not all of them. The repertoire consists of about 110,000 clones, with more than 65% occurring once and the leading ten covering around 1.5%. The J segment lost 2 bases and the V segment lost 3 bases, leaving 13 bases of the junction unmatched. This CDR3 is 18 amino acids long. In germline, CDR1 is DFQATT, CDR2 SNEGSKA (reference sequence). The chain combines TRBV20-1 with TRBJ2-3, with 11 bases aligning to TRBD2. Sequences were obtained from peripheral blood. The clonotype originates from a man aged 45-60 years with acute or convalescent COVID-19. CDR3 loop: CSASPALLAGVSTDTQYF. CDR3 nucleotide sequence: TGCAGTGCTAGTCCCGCCTTACTAGCGGGGGTGTCCACAGATACGCAGTATTTT.